The rows below give T cell receptor beta chains drawn from one sample of a study of T cells expressing NK-cell markers. Reprocessing the 5' RACE reads, TCRdb reports a single entry for every CDR3 protein and omits DNA. Its clone listing holds about 160,000 distinct CDR3 sequences. The sequencing sample was made of blood T cells: a sorted CD56 or NKG2C T cell subset, CD4+ or CD8+ T cells, or bulk PBMC T cells (not recorded which). Source of these receptors: a man aged 18 to 70 in good health. Both conserved end residues are part of each CDR3. The size entry is marked missing in some rows and otherwise reads once, few, many or a size class.

>.|TRBV12-3/TRBV12-4|TRBJ2-5
CASSQGSEAQYF
>.|TRBV9|TRBJ2-7
CASSFHPGQTYEQYF
>.|TRBV28|TRBJ2-1
CASSSSMNEQFF
>.|TRBV20-1|TRBJ2-7
CSARDLVAGDYEQYF
>.|TRBV7-3|TRBJ1-4
CASSSFNRVEEKLFF
>.|TRBV4-1|TRBJ1-3
CASSQGQSSGNTIYF
>.|TRBV11-2|TRBJ2-3
CASSYLAGLGTDTQYF
>.|TRBV24-1|TRBJ2-2
CATSETGYGGELFF
>.|TRBV12-3/TRBV12-4|TRBJ1-2
CASSPRGRATEEPTYGYTF
>.|TRBV6-5|TRBJ1-1
CASSYSAQENTEAFF
>.|TRBV6-1|TRBJ2-1
CASSRLAETYNEQFF
>.|TRBV9|TRBJ2-3
CASSGWGRDDATDTQYF
>.|TRBV23-1|TRBJ2-4
CASRPVRWLAKNIQYF
>.|TRBV12-3/TRBV12-4|TRBJ1-1
CASSFNVPNTEAFF
>.|TRBV7-9|TRBJ2-5
CASSLSYGTGYETQYF
>.|TRBV2|TRBJ2-4
CASSRGEGETKNIQYF
>.|TRBV9|TRBJ2-7
CASSVTSGGSSYEQYF
>.|TRBV6-1|TRBJ1-6
CASGLGGNSPLHF
>.|TRBV7-3|TRBJ2-5
CASSLRGIRGKPTEETQYF
>.|TRBV20-1|TRBJ2-3
CSARDLPLSKGDTQYF
>.|TRBV7-9|TRBJ2-7
CASSLVVRGEQYF
>.|TRBV6-1|TRBJ2-3
CASSDTSGRLSVTDTQYF
>.|TRBV10-3|TRBJ2-7
CAIKTAGGSYEQYF
>.|TRBV12-3/TRBV12-4|TRBJ2-1
CASSPTGTSYNEQFF
>.|TRBV5-1|TRBJ2-7
CASSLGQGWNEQYF
>.|TRBV14|TRBJ2-1
CASSSSAQTYNEQFF
>.|TRBV10-3|TRBJ2-3
CAISERGYTDTQYF
>.|TRBV20-1|TRBJ2-2
CSARDRSRGGSGELFF
>medium-sized|TRBV2|TRBJ2-7
CASSERYNRDEQYF
>.|TRBV6-1|TRBJ1-5
CASGTGLVGSNQPQHF
>.|TRBV19|TRBJ2-1
CASSIWGDGLNEQFF
>.|TRBV7-6|TRBJ2-5
CASSFPSARPSGAQETQYF
>.|TRBV12-3/TRBV12-4|TRBJ2-5
CASSFFGPEVTETQYF
>.|TRBV9|TRBJ2-2
CASSARTRNTGELFF
>.|TRBV5-6|TRBJ2-7
CASSGAGGGSYEQYF
>.|TRBV5-5|TRBJ2-7
CASSARDGGYEQYF
>.|TRBV13|TRBJ1-1
CASSARGLLNTEAFF
>.|TRBV7-6|TRBJ1-1
CASSLGERLTEAFF
>.|TRBV10-3|TRBJ1-5
CAISDSGSYQPQHF
>.|TRBV5-1|TRBJ2-7
CASSLRQQFYEQYF
>.|TRBV7-7|TRBJ2-7
CASSLGAGGSYEQYF